What follows are 32 T cell receptor beta chains derived from one specimen sequenced in a study of T-cell memory formation after mild COVID-19. Each CDR3 protein gets one entry after TCRdb re-called the 5' RACE reads with MiXCR. The sample holds 300,000 to 400,000 distinct CDR3 sequences, 20% to 25% seen once. Sequencing input: PBMCs or a T cell subset sorted from them (not recorded which). These receptors came from an adult woman who had mild COVID-19 (a few samples of this study predate the infection). Cell type and time point are not known.

This clonotype was seen a few times. One end of the junction fails to match germline, which may point to a read error. This sequence joins TRBV7-3 and TRBJ1-1, with D hard to call. The CDR3 extends over 15 amino acids. The germline V gene encodes CDR1 SGHTA and CDR2 FQGTGA. DNA for the CDR3: TGTGCCAGCAGCCTAACCCCCCGGGGTAACACTGAAGCTTTCTTT. It is translated as CASSLTPRGNTEAFF.

This clonotype was seen a few times. The rearrangement links TRBV20-1 to TRBJ2-4; 11 nucleotides align to TRBD1. This CDR3 comprises 19 residues. Trimming cost V 3 bases and J 0 bases; bases outside gene matches: 13. In germline, CDR1 is DFQATT, CDR2 SNEGSKA (reference sequence). For the CDR3, the DNA is TGCAGTGCTAGTTCCCCGGGACAGGGGGAGTTCGGAGCCAAAAACATTCAGTACTTC. Its translation is CSASSPGQGEFGAKNIQYF.

This clonotype was counted at least ten times. The CDR3 region has the DNA TGTGCCATCAGTGAAACAGGGGGCACTGAAGCTTTCTTT. Translating it yields CAISETGGTEAFF. The gene calls are TRBV10-3 and TRBJ1-1, with 8 positions matching TRBD1. Per germline, CDR1 ENHRY and CDR2 SYGVKD. The CDR3 is 13 amino acids. After removal of 3 bases from V and 4 bases from J, the junction contained 1 base not matched to a gene.

This clonotype was recorded a few times. The chain recombines TRBV12-3 or TRBV12-4 with TRBJ1-2; the match to TRBD1 covers 8 bases. The CDR3 has 14 amino acids. V shed 3 bases, J shed 4 bases, and the junction held 4 bases outside the gene matches. The CDR3 region has the DNA TGTGCCAGCAGTTTGGGGACAGGTTCCTATGGCTACACCTTC. Protein product: CASSLGTGSYGYTF.

V is TRBV7-9 and J is TRBJ1-1; D is possibly TRBD1 (6 bases). In germline, CDR1 is SEHNR, CDR2 FQNEAQ (reference sequence). V lost 3 bases and J 1 base, leaving 24 bases between the germline ends. This CDR3 is 19 amino acids long. The CDR3 region has the DNA TGTGCCAGCAGCTTGGGGTGGCCGAGAAGACAGGTCGAGAACACTGAAGCTTTCTTT. Translation gives CASSLGWPRRQVENTEAFF. The full variable domain, with the rest looked up from reference TRBV7-9 and TRBJ1-1, is DTGVSQNPRHKITKRGQNVTFRCDPISEHNRLYWYRQTLGQGPEFLTYFQNEAQLEKSRLLSDRFSAERPKGSFSTLEIQRTEQGDSAMYLCASSLGWPRRQVENTEAFFGQGTRLTVV.

The chain uses TRBV3-1 and TRBJ1-6; D is unclear. Trimming removed 4 bases at V and 9 bases at J, with 10 bases between. The length of the CDR3 is 13 residues. Germline CDR1 reads LGHDT; CDR2 reads YNNKEL (reference sequence). The CDR3 region has the DNA TGTGCCAGCAGCCGAGACCGCGGTTCACCCCTCCACTTT. Translated: CASSRDRGSPLHF.

The chain carries TRBV12-3 or TRBV12-4 and TRBJ2-1; TRBD2 aligns across 7 bases. This CDR3 is built from 16 residues. After removal of 6 bases from V and 0 bases from J, the junction contained 8 bases not matched to a gene. For the CDR3, the DNA is TGTGCCAGCAGCCAAGCCGGGACTATCTCCTACAATGAGCAGTTCTTC. Its translation: CASSQAGTISYNEQFF.

The genes are TRBV6-2 or TRBV6-3 and TRBJ2-3; D is uncertain. The CDR3 has 12 residues. Looked up from germline, CDR1 is MNHEY and CDR2 is SVGEGT. V lost 5 bases, J lost 4 bases, and 7 bases lay in between. CDR3 in amino acids: CASSQSPDTQYF. Here the CDR3 DNA reads TGTGCCAGCAGTCAAAGCCCAGATACGCAGTATTTT.

In the case of this clonotype: At one boundary the junction diverges from the germline segment, which might be a read error. This chain links TRBV11-2 with TRBJ2-5; tentatively, D is TRBD2 (6 bases). This CDR3 has 17 residues. CDR1 is SGHAT and CDR2 is FQNNGV in the germline V gene. The CDR3 here is CASSRLSVAGKQDTQYF. The CDR3 DNA is TGTGCCAGCAGCCGACTTAGTGTGGCGGGGAAGCAAGATACCCAGTACTTC.

This chain connects TRBV7-9 to TRBJ2-1, with D possibly TRBD1 on 6 matching bases. Germline V lookup: CDR1 SEHNR, CDR2 FQNEAQ (reference sequence). The CDR3 contains 16 residues. The V gene lost 4 bases and the J gene lost 2 bases, with 15 bases spanning the gap. CDR3 in amino acids: CASSSLTRDTYNEQFF. DNA for the CDR3: TGTGCCAGCAGCTCCTTGACTCGGGACACCTACAATGAGCAGTTCTTC.

This chain connects TRBV13 to TRBJ1-5; D call uncertain. CDR1 is PRHDT and CDR2 is FYEKMQ in the germline V gene (reference sequence). Trimming took 0 bases from V and 4 from J, leaving 4 bases between them. The CDR3 has 13 amino acids. CDR3 in DNA: TGTGCCAGCAGCTTAGGATGGAATCAGCCCCAGCATTTT. Translating it yields CASSLGWNQPQHF.

This chain joins TRBV18 and TRBJ2-1, with 9 bases aligning to TRBD1. The CDR3 has 12 amino acids. V lost 3 bases to trimming and J lost 14 bases; unmatched junction nucleotides: 5. Germline V gives CDR1 KGHSH, CDR2 LQKENI. CDR3 sequence: CASSPMGQGKFF. Written as DNA, the CDR3 is TGTGCCAGCTCACCTATGGGACAGGGAAAGTTCTTC. The entire variable domain, with the rest obtained from reference TRBV18 and TRBJ2-1, is as follows: NAGVMQNPRHLVRRRGQEARLRCSPMKGHSHVYWYRQLPEEGLKFMVYLQKENIIDESGMPKERFSAEFPKEGPSILRIQQVVRGDSAAYFCASSPMGQGKFFGPGTRLTVL.

The chain couples TRBV15 to TRBJ2-1; maybe TRBD2 (6 bases). Germline V gene sequence: CDR1 LNHNV, CDR2 YYDKDF (reference sequence). V lost 1 base and J lost 0, with 10 bases in between. The CDR3 is 16 amino acids. CDR3 in amino acids: CATSRVPGSSYNEQFF. The CDR3 DNA reads as TGTGCCACCAGCAGAGTTCCCGGGAGCTCCTACAATGAGCAGTTCTTC.

V usage is TRBV28 and J usage is TRBJ2-7; 8 bases line up with TRBD1. V was pared by 5 bases and J by 3 bases, with 9 bases of the junction left unmatched. CDR3 size: 15 residues. CDR1 is MDHEN, CDR2 SYDVKM, per germline. The CDR3: CASSPTGGADYEQYF. In nucleotides, the CDR3 is TGTGCCAGCAGTCCTACAGGGGGAGCCGACTACGAGCAGTACTTC. Variable domain in full (rest from reference TRBV28 and TRBJ2-7): DVKVTQSSRYLVKRTGEKVFLECVQDMDHENMFWYRQDPGLGLRLIYFSYDVKMKEKGDIPEGYSVSREKKERFSLILESASTNQTSMYLCASSPTGGADYEQYFGPGTRLTVT.

This clonotype has ten or more counts. This chain uses TRBV12-3 or TRBV12-4 with TRBJ1-2, with D possibly TRBD1 on 5 matching bases. Trimming took 5 bases from V and 4 from J, leaving 11 bases between them. The length of the CDR3 is 13 residues. The CDR3 loop is CASSQTDSYGYTF. The CDR3 DNA reads TGTGCCAGCAGTCAAACCGACAGCTATGGCTACACCTTC.

The rearrangement uses TRBV5-1 and TRBJ1-1; possibly TRBD1 for D (6 bases). The V end was cut by 7 bases, the J end by 2 bases, with 18 bases between. The CDR3 is 15 residues long. Germline V gene sequence: CDR1 SGHRS, CDR2 YFSETQ. Written as DNA, the CDR3 is TGCGCCAGCGCCCTACTTGGACAGTTCAACACTGAAGCTTTCTTT. Protein: CASALLGQFNTEAFF.

Only a few counts were recorded for this clonotype. The chain combines TRBV20-1 with TRBJ1-1, with D hard to call. With 4 bases removed from V and 3 bases from J, the gap between germline ends came to 12 bases. The CDR3 runs 13 residues. The V gene's germline CDR1 is DFQATT and CDR2 SNEGSKA (reference sequence). This chain's CDR3 is CSATSTLDTEAFF. The CDR3 nucleotides are TGCAGTGCTACGTCCACGCTAGACACTGAAGCTTTCTTT.

This clonotype was seen more than once but under ten times. This sequence joins TRBV5-6 and TRBJ1-2; D gene unclear. V lost 1 base to trimming and J lost 0 bases, with 10 bases between them. Germline-derived CDR1 and CDR2 are SGHDT and YYEEEE. The CDR3 contains 15 residues. The chain's CDR3 is CASSLRASANYGYTF. CDR3 DNA sequence: TGTGCCAGCAGCTTGCGGGCCTCAGCTAACTATGGCTACACCTTC.

At least ten counts were recorded for this clonotype. The chain recombines TRBV5-1 with TRBJ2-5; no definite D call. V was shortened by 4 bases and J by 4 bases, with 20 bases between the two germline ends. Per the germline V gene, CDR1 is SGHRS and CDR2 is YFSETQ. The CDR3 length is 16 residues. CDR3 bases: TGCGCCAGCAGCCCCGGAACGGCTCCCCAGACAGAGACCCAGTACTTC. Protein product: CASSPGTAPQTETQYF.

The chain has TRBV6-5 and TRBJ2-7; 10 nucleotides line up with TRBD1. Germline values: CDR1 MNHEY, CDR2 SVGAGI. This CDR3 region has 15 residues. The ends lost 2 bases at V and 4 bases at J; junction bases unmatched: 5. The CDR3 region is CASSYATGGFYEQYF. The CDR3 nucleotides read TGTGCCAGCAGTTACGCGACAGGGGGCTTTTACGAGCAGTACTTC.

In this sample, this clonotype turned up a few times. This chain connects TRBV30 to TRBJ2-7; 9 bases are shared with TRBD1. Germline trimming cut 1 base from V and 5 bases from J; bases unmatched to any gene: 3. Germline CDR1 and CDR2: GTSNPN and SVGIG (reference sequence). CDR3 size: 13 residues. CDR3 sequence: CAWSGTGGHEQYF. CDR3 DNA sequence: TGTGCCTGGAGTGGCACAGGGGGCCACGAGCAGTACTTC.

The CDR3 here is CATSDKRLGYGYTF. In DNA form, the CDR3 reads TGTGCCACCAGTGATAAGAGGCTGGGGTATGGCTACACCTTC. The chain joins TRBV24-1 to TRBJ1-2; no firm D call. Trimming removed 3 bases at V and 5 bases at J, with 12 bases between. This CDR3 is built from 14 residues. Germline CDR1 and CDR2: KGHDR and SFDVKD.

In its sample, this clonotype was seen a few times. The chain combines TRBV4-1 with TRBJ1-2, with 9 bases matching TRBD1. Germline CDR1 reads MGHRA; CDR2 reads YSYEKL. This CDR3 has 16 amino acids. V was clipped by 0 bases and J by 1 base; unmatched bases: 3. CDR3 amino acids: CASSQDRGQGNYGYTF. The CDR3 DNA sequence: TGCGCCAGCAGCCAAGATCGGGGACAGGGTAACTATGGCTACACCTTC.

There are a few counts of this clonotype. CDR3 residues: CASSLGNQETQYF. The CDR3 DNA is TGCGCCAGCAGCTTGGGGAACCAAGAGACCCAGTACTTC. The rearrangement links TRBV5-1 to TRBJ2-5; D gene unclear. The CDR3 is made up of 13 amino acids. V was pared by 0 bases and J by 0 bases, with 3 bases between. Germline CDR1 is SGHRS and CDR2 is YFSETQ.

The J gene is TRBJ2-7, the V gene TRBV7-6, with D unresolved. Germline V gene lookup returns CDR1 SGHVS and CDR2 FNYEAQ. The CDR3 totals 15 residues. Deletions cut 3 bases from V and 5 bases from J, with 17 bases between. The CDR3 is CASSLDPGAFHEQYF. CDR3 nucleotides: TGTGCCAGCAGCTTGGACCCGGGCGCTTTCCACGAGCAGTACTTC.

The chain couples TRBV5-1 to TRBJ1-6, with TRBD1 matching 8 bases. The germline V gene encodes CDR1 SGHRS and CDR2 YFSETQ. With V trimmed by 3 bases and J by 8 bases, 7 bases remained unmatched. The CDR3 contains 15 residues. The CDR3 DNA follows: TGCGCCAGCAGCTCGGCAGGGGGCAGGGATTCACCCCTCCACTTT. It yields the protein CASSSAGGRDSPLHF.

V and J are TRBV12-3 or TRBV12-4 and TRBJ2-2; D call uncertain. The CDR3 contains 12 residues. The ends were cut back, 7 bases at V and 2 bases at J, with 5 bases in the middle. The CDR3, as DNA: TGTGCCAGCAACGTAAACACCGGGGAGCTGTTTTTT. Amino acid sequence: CASNVNTGELFF.

CDR3 bases: TGCGCCAGCAGCTTGGGACAGGGATCAGATACGCAGTATTTT. As protein: CASSLGQGSDTQYF. The chain carries TRBV5-1 and TRBJ2-3; 7 nucleotides match TRBD1. The CDR3 extends over 14 amino acids. Germline V gene sequence: CDR1 SGHRS, CDR2 YFSETQ. Germline trimming cut 0 bases from V and 4 bases from J; bases unmatched to any gene: 2.

The chain is built from TRBV5-1 and TRBJ2-3; 10 bases fit TRBD2. The CDR3 is made up of 16 amino acids. Unmatched junction bases numbered 4, after V lost 1 base and J lost 2 bases. Germline V gene data show CDR1 as SGHRS and CDR2 as YFSETQ. The CDR3 reads CASSLSTSGTTDTQYF. The DNA for the CDR3 is TGCGCCAGCAGCTTGTCCACTAGCGGGACCACAGATACGCAGTATTTT.

CDR3 sequence: CASSLTYQETQYF. CDR3 nucleotide sequence: TGTGCCAGCAGCTTAACGTACCAAGAGACCCAGTACTTC. V and J are TRBV7-3 and TRBJ2-5; no clear D gene. The CDR3 is 13 residues long. Germline-derived CDR1 and CDR2 are SGHTA and FQGTGA. Trimming cost V 0 bases and J 0 bases, with 2 bases left between them.

The rearrangement joins TRBV4-2 to TRBJ2-3; TRBD2 matches at 11 bases. CDR3 length equals 18 residues. CDR1 is LGHNA, CDR2 YNFKEQ, per germline. With 0 bases clipped from V and 5 bases from J, the junction kept 10 bases outside the gene matches. The DNA for the CDR3 is TGTGCCAGCAGCCAAGAATTGACTAGCGGGGCCCGGGAAGATACGCAGTATTTT. This gives the protein CASSQELTSGAREDTQYF.

This rearrangement joins TRBV20-1 to TRBJ1-2; tentatively, D is TRBD1 (5 bases). Trimming removed 3 bases from V and 5 bases from J, with 16 bases in between. Germline assignment: CDR1 DFQATT and CDR2 SNEGSKA (reference sequence). The CDR3 length is 14 residues. CDR3 bases: TGCAGTGCTAGTCCACGGCAGGGCCCTTATGGCTACACCTTC. Translated, it gives CSASPRQGPYGYTF.